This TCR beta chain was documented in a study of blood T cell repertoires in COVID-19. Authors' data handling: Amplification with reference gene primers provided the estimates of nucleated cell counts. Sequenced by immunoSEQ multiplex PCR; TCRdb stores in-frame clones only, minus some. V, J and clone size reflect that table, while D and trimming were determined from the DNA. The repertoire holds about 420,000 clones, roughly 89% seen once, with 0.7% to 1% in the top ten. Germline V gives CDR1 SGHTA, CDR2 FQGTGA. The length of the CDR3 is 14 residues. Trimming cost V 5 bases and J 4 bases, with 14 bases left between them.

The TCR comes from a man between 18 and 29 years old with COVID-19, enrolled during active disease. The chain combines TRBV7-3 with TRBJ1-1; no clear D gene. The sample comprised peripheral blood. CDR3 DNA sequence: TGTGCCAGCAGCCCCGGCAGTCCGGGCACTGAAGCTTTCTTT. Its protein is CASSPGSPGTEAFF.